This T cell receptor (beta chain) stems from a study of blood T cell repertoires in COVID-19. In the study overall: There were acute and convalescent COVID-19 samples, and they came from the United States, Italy and Spain.

Germline V CDR1 and CDR2: SNHLY, FYNNEI. The CDR3 length is 14 residues. V was pared by 4 bases and J by 9 bases, with 3 bases of the junction left unmatched. Original analysis: The assay estimated nucleated cells by amplifying reference gene primers. Sequenced by immunoSEQ multiplex PCR; TCRdb stores in-frame clones only, minus some. V, J and clone size derive from that table, while D and trimming were established from the DNA sequence. The data contain under 70,000 clones, 85% to 90% of them seen just once; the ten biggest clones take up around 4%. This receptor was taken from a man aged 50 to 60 with acute or convalescent COVID-19. Sample: peripheral blood. The chain carries TRBV2 and TRBJ2-1; 13 bases match TRBD2. Here the CDR3 reads CASSAGLAGLEQFF. The CDR3 DNA is TGTGCCAGCAGTGCGGGACTAGCGGGACTTGAGCAGTTCTTC.